This TCR beta chain was observed in a study of T cells after yellow fever vaccination. Ten or more counts support this clonotype. The CDR3 sequence is 17 residues long. The germline V gene has CDR1 MNHEY and CDR2 SVGAGI. V gave up 3 bases and J gave up 4 bases; unmatched junction bases: 10. TCRdb reprocessed the 5' RACE reads via MiXCR and lists one record per CDR3 protein. The repertoire holds about 400,000 distinct CDR3 sequences, with under 7.5% as singletons. V usage is TRBV6-5 and J usage is TRBJ2-5; 11 positions agree with TRBD1. This sequence originates from a man aged 25 to 40 who received the YFV17D yellow fever vaccine. This specimen was PBMCs, taken 5 days after the yellow fever booster vaccination. The chain's CDR3 is CASSYVSGTGGSETQYF. CDR3 DNA sequence: TGTGCCAGCAGTTATGTCTCCGGGACAGGGGGATCAGAGACCCAGTACTTC.